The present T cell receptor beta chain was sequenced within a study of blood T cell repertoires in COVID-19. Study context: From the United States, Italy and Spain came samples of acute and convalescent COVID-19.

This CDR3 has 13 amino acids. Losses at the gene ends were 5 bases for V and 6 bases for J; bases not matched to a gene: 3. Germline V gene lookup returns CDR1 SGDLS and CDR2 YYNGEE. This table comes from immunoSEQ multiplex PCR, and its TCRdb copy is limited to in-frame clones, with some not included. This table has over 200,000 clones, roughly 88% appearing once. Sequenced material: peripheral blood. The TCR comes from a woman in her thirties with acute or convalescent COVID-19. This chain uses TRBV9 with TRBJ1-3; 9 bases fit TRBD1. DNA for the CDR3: TGTGCCAGCAGTACAGGGGGCGTAAACACCATATATTTT. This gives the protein CASSTGGVNTIYF.